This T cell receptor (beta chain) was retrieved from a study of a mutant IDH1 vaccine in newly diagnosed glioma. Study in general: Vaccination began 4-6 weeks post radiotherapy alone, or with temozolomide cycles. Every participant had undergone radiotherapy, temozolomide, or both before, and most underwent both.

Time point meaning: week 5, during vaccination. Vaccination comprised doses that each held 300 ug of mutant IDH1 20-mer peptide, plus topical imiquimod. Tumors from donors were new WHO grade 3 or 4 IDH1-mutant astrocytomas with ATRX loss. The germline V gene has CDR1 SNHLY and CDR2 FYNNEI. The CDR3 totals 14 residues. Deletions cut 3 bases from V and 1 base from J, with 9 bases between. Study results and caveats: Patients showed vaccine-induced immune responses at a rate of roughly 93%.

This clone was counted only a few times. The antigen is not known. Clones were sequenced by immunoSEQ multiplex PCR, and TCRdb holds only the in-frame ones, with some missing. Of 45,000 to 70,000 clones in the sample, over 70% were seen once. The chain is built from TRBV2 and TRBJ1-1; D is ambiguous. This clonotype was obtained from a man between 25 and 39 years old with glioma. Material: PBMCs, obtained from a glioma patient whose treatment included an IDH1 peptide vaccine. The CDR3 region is CASSESPQNTEAFF. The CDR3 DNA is TGTGCCAGCAGTGAGAGCCCCCAGAACACTGAAGCTTTCTTT.